This passage covers 11 T cell receptor beta chains from one sample sequenced in a study of blood T cell repertoires in COVID-19. Assay: immunoSEQ multiplex PCR; the TCRdb copy retains only in-frame clones and omits some. Counted here are about 360,000 clones, more than 65% occurring once; the ten biggest clones make up 1.1%. The sequenced material came from peripheral blood. Receptors originate from a human donor with acute or convalescent COVID-19. The donor label of this sample is uncertain.

This clone was seen a single time. This rearrangement joins TRBV3-1 (or the pseudogene TRBV3-2) to TRBJ2-1, with D possibly being TRBD2 (6 bases). Looked up from germline, CDR1 is LGHDT and CDR2 is YNNKEL (reference sequence). V lost 0 bases and J lost 11, with 20 bases in between. The CDR3 has 16 residues. The CDR3 region has the DNA TGTGCCAGCAGCCAAGATCGAGTGGGAGGTGTGGAGAAGCAGTTCTTC. Its protein is CASSQDRVGGVEKQFF.

The rearrangement joins TRBV11-2 to TRBJ1-3; TRBD1 agrees at 7 bases. The CDR3 totals 17 residues. V lost 3 bases, J lost 2 bases, and 10 bases stayed unmatched. In germline, CDR1 is SGHAT, CDR2 FQNNGV. This CDR3 reads CASSLGSGGFTGNTIYF. The CDR3, as DNA: TGTGCCAGCAGCTTGGGCTCAGGGGGTTTCACTGGAAACACCATATATTTT.

The chain employs TRBV27 and TRBJ2-2; 7 bases align to TRBD2. The length of the CDR3 is 14 residues. CDR1 is MNHEY and CDR2 is SMNVEV in the germline V gene (reference sequence). V shed 5 bases, J shed 3 bases, and the junction held 3 bases outside the gene matches. CDR3 nucleotide sequence: TGTGCCAGCAGTCCAGCGGGGTACACCGGGGAGCTGTTTTTT. Its translation is CASSPAGYTGELFF.

V gene TRBV6-5 combines with J gene TRBJ1-2; the match to TRBD1 covers 9 bases. V was pared by 6 bases and J by 8 bases, with 7 bases of the junction left unmatched. The CDR3 runs to 13 residues. CDR1 and CDR2 (germline): MNHEY, SVGAGI. The CDR3 DNA reads TGTGCCAGCAGGGCCACAGGGGGCGCGGGCTACACCTTC. It is translated as CASRATGGAGYTF.

The chain employs TRBV7-8 and TRBJ2-5; D may be TRBD2 (6 bases). The CDR3 totals 13 residues. Germline CDR1 and CDR2: SGHVS and FQNEAQ. V gave up 5 bases and J gave up 5 bases, with 12 bases separating them. The CDR3 loop reads CASSPAGGETQYF. CDR3 DNA: TGTGCCAGCAGCCCGGCAGGAGGGGAGACCCAGTACTTC.

This chain links TRBV6-5 with TRBJ2-7, with TRBD1 matching over 11 bases. V lost 6 bases to trimming and J lost 3 bases; unmatched junction nucleotides: 4. This CDR3 spans 14 amino acids. Germline CDR1 MNHEY, CDR2 SVGAGI. Here the CDR3 DNA reads TGTGCCAGCAGCCGGGGACAGGGGGTCTACGAGCAGTACTTC. The encoded protein is CASSRGQGVYEQYF.

V gene TRBV18 combines with J gene TRBJ1-6, with D hard to call. This CDR3 comprises 14 residues. Trimming took off 6 bases at V and 6 bases at J, with 12 bases between the two ends. Germline-derived CDR1 and CDR2 are KGHSH and LQKENI. The CDR3 DNA reads TGTGCCAGCTCCCGTAGCGTCCTTAATTCACCCCTCCACTTT. It is translated as CASSRSVLNSPLHF.

The chain recombines TRBV18 with TRBJ1-2; no definite D call. CDR3 length: 16 residues. Trimming removed 6 bases from V and 4 bases from J, with 21 bases in between. The germline CDR1 and CDR2 sequences are KGHSH and LQKENI. Here the CDR3 DNA reads TGTGCCAGCTCGAAGACTAACCTACTTTATCTCTATGGCTACACCTTC. Residues: CASSKTNLLYLYGYTF.

This chain links TRBV3-1 (or the pseudogene TRBV3-2) with TRBJ2-2; 8 bases agree with TRBD1. Germline CDR1 is LGHDT and CDR2 is YNNKEL (reference sequence). Trimming cost V 6 bases and J 5 bases; bases outside gene matches: 2. The CDR3 is 13 amino acids. The CDR3 region is CASRRQGTGELFF. CDR3 bases: TGTGCCAGCAGAAGACAGGGGACCGGGGAGCTGTTTTTT.

The V call is TRBV29-1, the J call TRBJ1-1; 8 positions agree with TRBD1. This CDR3 spans 14 amino acids. V lost 0 bases, J lost 11 bases, and 11 bases stayed unmatched. CDR1 is SQVTM and CDR2 is ANQGSEA in the germline V gene. The CDR3 here is CSVEEPRGRYSAFF. CDR3 coding DNA: TGCAGCGTTGAAGAACCCAGGGGGCGTTATTCGGCTTTCTTT.

The chain carries TRBV5-6 and TRBJ2-7; 8 bases align to TRBD2. V was clipped by 3 bases and J by 3 bases; unmatched bases: 8. Germline CDR1 and CDR2: SGHDT and YYEEEE. This CDR3 has 15 residues. The CDR3 DNA sequence: TGTGCCAGCAGCTCCTCAGCGGGAGCCGTCTACGAGCAGTACTTC. It specifies CASSSSAGAVYEQYF. Supplemented by reference TRBV5-6 and TRBJ2-7, the full variable domain reads DAGVTQSPTHLIKTRGQQVTLRCSPKSGHDTVSWYQQALGQGPQFIFQYYEEEERQRGNFPDRFSGHQFPNYSSELNVNALLLGDSALYLCASSSSAGAVYEQYFGPGTRLTVT.